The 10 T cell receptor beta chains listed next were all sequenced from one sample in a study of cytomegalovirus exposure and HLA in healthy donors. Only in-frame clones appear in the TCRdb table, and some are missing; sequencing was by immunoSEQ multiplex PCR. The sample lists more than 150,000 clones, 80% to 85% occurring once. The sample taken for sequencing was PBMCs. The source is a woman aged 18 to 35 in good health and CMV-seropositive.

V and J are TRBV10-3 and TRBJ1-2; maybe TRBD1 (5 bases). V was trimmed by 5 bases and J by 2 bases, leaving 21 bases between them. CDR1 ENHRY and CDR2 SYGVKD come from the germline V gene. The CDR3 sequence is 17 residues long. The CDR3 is CAISLRTGGDINYGYTF. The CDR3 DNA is TGTGCCATCAGTCTCCGGACCGGGGGGGATATAAACTATGGCTACACCTTC.

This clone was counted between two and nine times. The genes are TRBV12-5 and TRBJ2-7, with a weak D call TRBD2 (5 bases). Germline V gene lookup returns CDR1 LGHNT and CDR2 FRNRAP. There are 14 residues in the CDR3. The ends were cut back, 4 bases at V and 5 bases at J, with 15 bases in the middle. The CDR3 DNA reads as TGTGCTAGTGGTTCCCGACCCCTGAGGGACGAGCAGTACTTC. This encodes CASGSRPLRDEQYF. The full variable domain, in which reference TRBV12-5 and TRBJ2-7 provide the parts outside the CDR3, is DARVTQTPRHKVTEMGQEVTMRCQPILGHNTVFWYRQTMMQGLELLAYFRNRAPLDDSGMPKDRFSAEMPDATLATLKIQPSEPRDSAVYFCASGSRPLRDEQYFGPGTRLTVT.

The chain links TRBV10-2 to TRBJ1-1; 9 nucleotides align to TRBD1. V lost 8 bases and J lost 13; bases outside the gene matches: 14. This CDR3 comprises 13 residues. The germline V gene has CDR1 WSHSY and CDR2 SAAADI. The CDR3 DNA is TGCGCCAGCGCTTCAAAACAGGGGGCGGGCTTTTTCTTT. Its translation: CASASKQGAGFFF.

The CDR3 sequence: CASGPVQGNDEQYF. CDR3 in DNA: TGCGCCAGCGGTCCGGTTCAGGGTAACGACGAGCAGTACTTC. The chain uses TRBV5-1 and TRBJ2-7, with D possibly being TRBD1 (5 bases). Trimming removed 7 bases at V and 5 bases at J, with 19 bases between. The CDR3 is 14 residues long. Germline assignment: CDR1 SGHRS and CDR2 YFSETQ. The variable domain in full, completed from reference TRBV5-1 and TRBJ2-7, reads KAGVTQTPRYLIKTRGQQVTLSCSPISGHRSVSWYQQTPGQGLQFLFEYFSETQRNKGNFPGRFSGRQFSNSRSEMNVSTLELGDSALYLCASGPVQGNDEQYFGPGTRLTVT.

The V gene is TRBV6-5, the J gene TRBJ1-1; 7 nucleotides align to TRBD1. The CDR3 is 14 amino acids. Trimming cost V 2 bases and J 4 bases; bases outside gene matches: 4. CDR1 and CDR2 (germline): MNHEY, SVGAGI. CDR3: CASSYQGGFTEAFF. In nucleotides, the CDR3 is TGTGCCAGCAGTTACCAGGGGGGCTTCACTGAAGCTTTCTTT.

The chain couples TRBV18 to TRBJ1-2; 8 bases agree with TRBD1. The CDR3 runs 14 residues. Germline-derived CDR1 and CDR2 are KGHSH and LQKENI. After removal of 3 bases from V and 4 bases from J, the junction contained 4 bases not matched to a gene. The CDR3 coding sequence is TGTGCCAGCTCACCGGGACAGGATCCCTATGGCTACACCTTC. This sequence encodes CASSPGQDPYGYTF.

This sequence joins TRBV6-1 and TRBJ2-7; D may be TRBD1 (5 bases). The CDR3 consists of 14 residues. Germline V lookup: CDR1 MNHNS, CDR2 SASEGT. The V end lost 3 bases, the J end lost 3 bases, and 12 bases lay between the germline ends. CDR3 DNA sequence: TGTGCCAGCAGTGATAGAGGCAGGGACTACGAGCAGTACTTC. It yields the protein CASSDRGRDYEQYF.

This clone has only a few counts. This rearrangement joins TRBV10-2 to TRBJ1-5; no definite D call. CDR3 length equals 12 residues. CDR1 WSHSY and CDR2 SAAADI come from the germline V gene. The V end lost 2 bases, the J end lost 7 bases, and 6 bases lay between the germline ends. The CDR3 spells CASSEVRQPQHF. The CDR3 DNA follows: TGCGCCAGCAGTGAGGTCAGGCAGCCCCAGCATTTT.

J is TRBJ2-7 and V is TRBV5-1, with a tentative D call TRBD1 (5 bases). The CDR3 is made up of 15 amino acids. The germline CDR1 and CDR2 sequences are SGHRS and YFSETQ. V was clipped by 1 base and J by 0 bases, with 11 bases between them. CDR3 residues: CASSLNAGLSYEQYF. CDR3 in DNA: TGCGCCAGCAGCTTGAACGCAGGGCTCTCCTACGAGCAGTACTTC. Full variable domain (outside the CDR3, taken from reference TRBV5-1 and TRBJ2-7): KAGVTQTPRYLIKTRGQQVTLSCSPISGHRSVSWYQQTPGQGLQFLFEYFSETQRNKGNFPGRFSGRQFSNSRSEMNVSTLELGDSALYLCASSLNAGLSYEQYFGPGTRLTVT.

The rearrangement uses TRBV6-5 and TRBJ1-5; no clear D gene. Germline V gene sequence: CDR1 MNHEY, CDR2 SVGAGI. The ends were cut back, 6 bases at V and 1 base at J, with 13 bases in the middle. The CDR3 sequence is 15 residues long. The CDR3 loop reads CASSPRGYSNQPQHF. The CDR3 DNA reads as TGTGCCAGCAGCCCCCGGGGTTACAGCAATCAGCCCCAGCATTTT.